These T cell receptor beta chains were read from a single sample in a study of T cell repertoires in cytomegalovirus infection. TCRdb redid the calling of the reads with MiXCR, one entry per CDR3 protein. The table records fewer than 350,000 distinct CDR3 sequences, more than 8% of them present only once. The sample taken for sequencing was PBMCs. Receptor source: a human donor in good health (CMV status not recorded). Some clones in this sample may be carry-over from other donors' samples. CDR3s include the opening cysteine and the closing phenylalanine or tryptophan. Fields, in order: V gene, J gene, CDR3 protein.

V gene: TRBV15; J gene: TRBJ2-5; CDR3 protein: CATSGRQETQYF
V gene: TRBV4-2; J gene: TRBJ2-2; CDR3 protein: CASSQATGTTRGGVKNTGELFF
V gene: TRBV2; J gene: TRBJ2-3; CDR3 protein: CASRAGDNTDTQYF
V gene: TRBV7-2; J gene: TRBJ1-2; CDR3 protein: CASSLLGGPGQGSSGYGYTF
V gene: TRBV6-2/TRBV6-3; J gene: TRBJ2-1; CDR3 protein: CASSYSGQANNEQFF
V gene: TRBV7-8; J gene: TRBJ2-1; CDR3 protein: CASSSDPYNEQFF
V gene: TRBV7-2; J gene: TRBJ1-6; CDR3 protein: CASTPPGQALSSPLHF
V gene: TRBV7-2; J gene: TRBJ2-3; CDR3 protein: CASSSLAGVTDTQYF
V gene: TRBV28; J gene: TRBJ2-4; CDR3 protein: CASISSGGLAKNIQYF
V gene: TRBV27; J gene: TRBJ1-1; CDR3 protein: CASSLGGSHMNTEAFF
V gene: TRBV28; J gene: TRBJ2-1; CDR3 protein: CASSFPPPGTPNSYNEHFF
V gene: TRBV28; J gene: TRBJ2-7; CDR3 protein: CASNPWGTGRYEQYF
V gene: TRBV7-9; J gene: TRBJ1-2; CDR3 protein: CASSPTRTGPDYGYTF
V gene: TRBV6-1; J gene: TRBJ2-2; CDR3 protein: CASSDYRGAGELFF
V gene: TRBV20-1; J gene: TRBJ2-7; CDR3 protein: CSARGTGISEQYF
V gene: TRBV20-1; J gene: TRBJ1-6; CDR3 protein: CSAPKWDSYNSPLHF
V gene: TRBV10-3; J gene: TRBJ2-1; CDR3 protein: CAISGGTVRNNEQFF
V gene: TRBV6-2/TRBV6-3; J gene: TRBJ2-7; CDR3 protein: CASTRRGYQYEQYF
V gene: TRBV7-2; J gene: TRBJ2-1; CDR3 protein: CASSLLAETYNEQFF
V gene: TRBV7-2; J gene: TRBJ2-2; CDR3 protein: CASSLALRTGELFF
V gene: TRBV7-2; J gene: TRBJ1-1; CDR3 protein: CASSPLKGGTEAFF
V gene: TRBV7-9; J gene: TRBJ1-6; CDR3 protein: CASGDRGTANSPLHF
V gene: TRBV6-6; J gene: TRBJ2-5; CDR3 protein: CASSRYGTSGQETQYF
V gene: TRBV7-2; J gene: TRBJ1-2; CDR3 protein: CASSLNGQGYTF
V gene: TRBV10-3; J gene: TRBJ1-3; CDR3 protein: CAISDPGKGSGNTIYF
V gene: TRBV7-2; J gene: TRBJ1-6; CDR3 protein: CASSYKANSPLHF
V gene: TRBV12-5; J gene: TRBJ1-2; CDR3 protein: CASVGFYGYTF
V gene: TRBV10-3; J gene: TRBJ2-7; CDR3 protein: CAIGRARERFHEQYF
V gene: TRBV11-2; J gene: TRBJ1-5; CDR3 protein: CASSPGEQNNQPQHF
V gene: TRBV5-4; J gene: TRBJ1-2; CDR3 protein: CASSLVPGGDGYTF
V gene: TRBV7-9; J gene: TRBJ1-2; CDR3 protein: CASSLGGYTF
V gene: TRBV12-3/TRBV12-4; J gene: TRBJ1-5; CDR3 protein: CASSFAGADQPQHF
V gene: TRBV7-2; J gene: TRBJ1-1; CDR3 protein: CASKFPRNTEAFF
V gene: TRBV11-3; J gene: TRBJ2-5; CDR3 protein: CASSLRTGLGETQYF
V gene: TRBV10-3; J gene: TRBJ1-2; CDR3 protein: CAIIGQLSNYGYTF
V gene: TRBV27; J gene: TRBJ1-5; CDR3 protein: CASSVQGVDQPQHF
V gene: TRBV7-2; J gene: TRBJ1-5; CDR3 protein: CASSLAAIKEPQHF
V gene: TRBV23-1; J gene: TRBJ1-6; CDR3 protein: CASSQLKYAPRNSPLHF
V gene: TRBV12-3/TRBV12-4; J gene: TRBJ1-6; CDR3 protein: CASSFRGTTRGYNSPLHF
V gene: TRBV7-2; J gene: TRBJ1-1; CDR3 protein: CASSSRGQKMNTEAFF
V gene: TRBV27; J gene: TRBJ1-6; CDR3 protein: CASSSPKSSSYNSPLHF